These 19 T cell receptor beta chains were all obtained from the same sample, sequenced in a study of blood T cell repertoires in COVID-19. Libraries were prepared by immunoSEQ multiplex PCR; TCRdb keeps only in-frame clonotypes and omits some of them. Of tens of thousands of clones listed, around 82% were seen once; the top ten hold almost 7%. What was sequenced was peripheral blood. These receptors were taken from a man over 45 with active or convalescent COVID-19.

V is TRBV18 and J is TRBJ2-1, with TRBD1 identical over 7 bases. CDR3 size: 16 residues. V lost 3 bases to trimming and J lost 4 bases; unmatched junction nucleotides: 9. Looked up from germline, CDR1 is KGHSH and CDR2 is LQKENI. The CDR3 region has the DNA TGTGCCAGCTCACCGAAAGGGGGCCAGCTATACAATGAGCAGTTCTTC. Amino acid sequence: CASSPKGGQLYNEQFF.

The V gene is TRBV5-1, the J gene TRBJ2-3; 10 bases are shared with TRBD2. The CDR3 contains 16 residues. Germline-derived CDR1 and CDR2 are SGHRS and YFSETQ. With 3 bases clipped from V and 0 bases from J, the junction kept 4 bases outside the gene matches. In DNA form, the CDR3 reads TGCGCCAGCAGCTCAGGGACTAGCGTAAGCACAGATACGCAGTATTTT. It encodes CASSSGTSVSTDTQYF. Full variable domain (outside the CDR3, taken from reference TRBV5-1 and TRBJ2-3): KAGVTQTPRYLIKTRGQQVTLSCSPISGHRSVSWYQQTPGQGLQFLFEYFSETQRNKGNFPGRFSGRQFSNSRSEMNVSTLELGDSALYLCASSSGTSVSTDTQYFGPGTRLTVL.

The chain combines TRBV3-1 (or the pseudogene TRBV3-2) with TRBJ2-1, with 12 bases lining up with TRBD2. The V gene's germline CDR1 is LGHDT and CDR2 YNNKEL (reference sequence). The CDR3 has 17 residues. J lost 3 bases, V lost 0 bases, and 3 bases had no gene match. Here the CDR3 DNA reads TGTGCCAGCAGCCAAGAGACTAGCGGGGGAAACTACAATGAGCAGTTCTTC. Translating it yields CASSQETSGGNYNEQFF.

CDR3 nucleotide sequence: TGTGCCAGCCGCGGGGGGGGCACAGATACGCAGTATTTT. Protein: CASRGGGTDTQYF. The genes are TRBV12-3 or TRBV12-4 and TRBJ2-3, with 9 bases aligning to TRBD2. With V trimmed by 8 bases and J by 1 base, 1 base remained unmatched. The CDR3 has 13 residues.

The V and J genes are TRBV5-1 and TRBJ2-5; D is unresolved. This CDR3 has 14 amino acids. Germline loops: CDR1 SGHRS, CDR2 YFSETQ. CDR3 sequence reads: CATAQQNSKETQYF. The CDR3, as DNA: TGCGCTACGGCACAGCAAAACTCGAAAGAGACCCAGTACTTC.

The chain couples TRBV4-3 to TRBJ1-2, with TRBD1 as a possible D gene (6 bases). Trimming shortened V by 1 base and J by 8 bases, and 14 bases separated the two germline ends. This CDR3 has 14 amino acids. Germline-derived CDR1 and CDR2 are LGHNA and YSLEER. The CDR3 spells CASSQGGGEGGYTF. Here the CDR3 DNA reads TGCGCCAGCAGCCAAGGGGGGGGCGAGGGAGGCTACACCTTC.

The chain combines TRBV10-3 with TRBJ1-6; TRBD1 matches at 7 bases. The germline V gene has CDR1 ENHRY and CDR2 SYGVKD. The CDR3 spans 17 residues. V lost 5 bases and J lost 7; bases outside the gene matches: 14. CDR3 sequence: CAISLAQGGTANSPLHF. The CDR3 nucleotides read TGTGCCATCAGTCTCGCCCAAGGGGGGACAGCGAATTCACCCCTCCACTTT.

This clone was detected a few times. The gene calls are TRBV2 and TRBJ2-6; TRBD1 matches 8 bases. This CDR3 is 17 amino acids long. Trimming at V came to 5 bases and at J to 2 bases, leaving 8 bases not matched to a gene. Per the germline V gene, CDR1 is SNHLY and CDR2 is FYNNEI. The CDR3 bases are TGTGCCAGCAGTCAGGACAGGGCAGGGGCTGGGGCCAACGTCCTGACTTTC. Residues: CASSQDRAGAGANVLTF.

The chain couples TRBV7-2 to TRBJ2-3; 12 bases line up with TRBD2. V lost 4 bases, J lost 6 bases, and 8 bases stayed unmatched. The CDR3 is 16 amino acids. Germline V lookup: CDR1 SGHTA, CDR2 FQGNSA. The CDR3 is CASSSLAGGPPDTQYF. The DNA of the CDR3 is TGTGCCAGCAGCTCTCTAGCGGGGGGGCCTCCGGATACGCAGTATTTT.

This chain connects TRBV2 to TRBJ1-1; maybe TRBD1 (6 bases). Germline-derived CDR1 and CDR2 are SNHLY and FYNNEI. V lost 6 bases and J lost 1, with 15 bases in between. This CDR3 comprises 15 residues. The CDR3 is CASRAGLGGNTEAFF. In nucleotides, the CDR3 is TGTGCCAGCAGGGCGGGTTTAGGGGGGAACACTGAAGCTTTCTTT.

V usage is TRBV2 and J usage is TRBJ2-2; D is uncertain. CDR1 is SNHLY and CDR2 is FYNNEI in the germline V gene. V was trimmed by 0 bases and J by 4 bases, leaving 12 bases between them. The CDR3 is made up of 16 amino acids. CDR3 DNA sequence: TGTGCCAGCAGTGAAGCTTCTAGATCGGGCACCGGGGAGCTGTTTTTT. Translated: CASSEASRSGTGELFF.

The rearrangement joins TRBV12-3 or TRBV12-4 to TRBJ1-2, with D perhaps TRBD1 (6 bases). Trimming pared 5 bases from V and 3 bases from J, leaving 10 bases between. CDR3 length equals 13 residues. The CDR3, as DNA: TGTGCCAGCAGTCCAGGGGCCTACTATGGCTACACCTTC. It is translated as CASSPGAYYGYTF.

The CDR3 sequence is CASSEGGAETQYF. The CDR3 region has the DNA TGTGCCAGCAGTGAAGGTGGAGCAGAGACCCAGTACTTC. This chain links TRBV2 with TRBJ2-5; the D is unclear. V lost 1 base to trimming and J lost 4 bases, with 7 bases between them. The CDR3 covers 13 residues. Looked up from germline, CDR1 is SNHLY and CDR2 is FYNNEI. The full variable domain, with the rest looked up from reference TRBV2 and TRBJ2-5, is EPEVTQTPSHQVTQMGQEVILRCVPISNHLYFYWYRQILGQKVEFLVSFYNNEISEKSEIFDDQFSVERPDGSNFTLKIRSTKLEDSAMYFCASSEGGAETQYFGPGTRLLVL.

In its sample, this clone was seen a few times. The chain joins TRBV7-8 to TRBJ1-1, with unresolved D. Germline V lookup: CDR1 SGHVS, CDR2 FQNEAQ. CDR3 length equals 14 residues. V dropped 1 base and J dropped 1 base, with 7 bases sitting between them. The CDR3 is CASSLVAGNTEAFF. In DNA form, the CDR3 reads TGTGCCAGCAGCTTAGTAGCTGGGAACACTGAAGCTTTCTTT.

The rearrangement uses TRBV28 and TRBJ1-1, with D tentatively TRBD1 (6 bases). V was pared by 4 bases and J by 0 bases, with 12 bases between. Germline CDR1 is MDHEN and CDR2 is SYDVKM. The CDR3 extends over 15 amino acids. DNA for the CDR3: TGTGCCAGCAGTTCTCCGGGACAAATGAACACTGAAGCTTTCTTT. Its protein is CASSSPGQMNTEAFF.

The V gene is TRBV5-1, the J gene TRBJ1-5; 8 nucleotides agree with TRBD1. The CDR3 covers 15 residues. CDR1 is SGHRS and CDR2 is YFSETQ in the germline V gene. With 4 bases clipped from V and 5 bases from J, the junction kept 8 bases outside the gene matches. The CDR3 DNA reads as TGCGCCAGCAGCCCCGGACAGGGAGAGGATCAGCCCCAGCATTTT. This translates into CASSPGQGEDQPQHF. Using reference TRBV5-1 and TRBJ1-5 for the parts outside the CDR3, the full variable domain is KAGVTQTPRYLIKTRGQQVTLSCSPISGHRSVSWYQQTPGQGLQFLFEYFSETQRNKGNFPGRFSGRQFSNSRSEMNVSTLELGDSALYLCASSPGQGEDQPQHFGDGTRLSIL.

The genes are TRBV18 and TRBJ2-3, with TRBD1 matching 9 bases. After removal of 6 bases from V and 6 bases from J, the junction contained 10 bases not matched to a gene. The length of the CDR3 is 15 residues. Germline CDR1 and CDR2: KGHSH and LQKENI. The CDR3 sequence is CASSTRQGEVDTQYF. The CDR3 region has the DNA TGTGCCAGCTCTACCAGACAGGGGGAAGTGGATACGCAGTATTTT.

This rearrangement joins TRBV7-2 to TRBJ1-2; 9 bases are a match to TRBD1. Trimming removed 3 bases from V and 7 bases from J; junction bases left unmatched: 3. Germline lookup yields CDR1 SGHTA and CDR2 FQGNSA. The CDR3 consists of 13 residues. CDR3 sequence reads: CASSLGTGLGYTF. In DNA form, the CDR3 reads TGTGCCAGCAGCTTGGGGACAGGGCTTGGCTACACCTTC.

The CDR3 sequence: CASSIFYGGDSEQFF. CDR3 DNA: TGTGCCAGTAGTATATTTTACGGGGGGGACTCTGAGCAGTTCTTC. The gene calls are TRBV19 and TRBJ2-1, with TRBD2 identical over 8 bases. The CDR3 has 15 amino acids. V was clipped by 2 bases and J by 9 bases; unmatched bases: 9. CDR1 and CDR2 (germline): LNHDA, SQIVND (reference sequence).